This passage covers 28 T cell receptor beta chains from one sample sequenced in a study of blood T cell repertoires in COVID-19. Sequenced by immunoSEQ multiplex PCR; TCRdb stores in-frame clones only, minus some. In the table there are 250,000 to 300,000 clones, approximately 87% of which are singletons. Material for sequencing was peripheral blood. All receptors come from a woman aged 25-40 years with COVID-19, enrolled during active disease.

The chain employs TRBV6-5 and TRBJ1-1; D unclear. The CDR3 is 14 residues long. V was clipped by 0 bases and J by 2 bases, with 7 bases between them. Germline CDR1 MNHEY, CDR2 SVGAGI. This CDR3 reads CASSYSMANTEAFF. The DNA for the CDR3 is TGTGCCAGCAGTTACTCGATGGCAAACACTGAAGCTTTCTTT.

The genes are TRBV7-9 and TRBJ2-2; 8 bases map to TRBD1. This CDR3 region has 14 residues. The V gene end was trimmed by 8 bases and the J gene end by 5 bases; junction bases not matched to a gene: 7. Germline CDR1 is SEHNR and CDR2 is FQNEAQ (reference sequence). The CDR3 sequence: CASRRTGSTGELFF. DNA of the CDR3: TGTGCCAGCCGGAGGACAGGGTCGACCGGGGAGCTGTTTTTT.

The genes are TRBV5-5 and TRBJ1-5; D gene uncertain. Between the trimmed V and J ends, which lost 0 bases and 1 base, there was a span of 11 bases. The CDR3 extends over 16 amino acids. The V gene's germline CDR1 is SGHKS and CDR2 YYEKEE (reference sequence). The CDR3 is CASSLGAGSSNQPQHF. CDR3 DNA: TGTGCCAGCAGCTTGGGTGCGGGTTCAAGCAATCAGCCCCAGCATTTT.

This chain joins TRBV5-4 and TRBJ2-5; 10 bases fit TRBD2. Germline CDR1 reads SGHNT; CDR2 reads YYREEE (reference sequence). CDR3 size: 15 residues. J gave up 5 bases and V 4 bases, and 8 bases lay outside the gene matches. CDR3 residues: CASSQRGGLSETQYF. The DNA of the CDR3 is TGTGCCAGCAGCCAGCGGGGGGGCCTCTCCGAGACCCAGTACTTC.

The chain links TRBV18 to TRBJ2-1, with 13 positions matching TRBD2. V was clipped by 2 bases and J by 6 bases; unmatched bases: 22. The CDR3 totals 22 residues. Germline assignment: CDR1 KGHSH and CDR2 LQKENI. This CDR3 reads CASSPDRLAGGSKLRRRNEQFF. For the CDR3, the DNA is TGTGCCAGCTCACCAGATAGACTAGCGGGGGGCTCGAAACTCCGTAGGCGCAATGAGCAGTTCTTC.

This clone was seen once. The chain joins TRBV6-1 to TRBJ1-2; D might be TRBD1 (5 bases). The CDR3 is made up of 13 amino acids. From germline, CDR1 is MNHNS and CDR2 SASEGT. Deletions cut 1 base from V and 4 bases from J, with 7 bases between. The CDR3 reads CASSEGGAYGYTF. CDR3 sequence (DNA): TGTGCCAGCAGTGAAGGGGGCGCCTATGGCTACACCTTC.

V gene TRBV28 combines with J gene TRBJ2-3; 9 bases are a match to TRBD1. Germline CDR1 and CDR2: MDHEN and SYDVKM. The CDR3 is made up of 15 amino acids. Trimming took 7 bases from V and 4 from J; bases not matched to a gene: 9. The CDR3 sequence: CASTPGGQGADTQYF. In DNA, the CDR3 is TGTGCCAGCACCCCGGGGGGACAGGGAGCAGATACGCAGTATTTT.

J is TRBJ2-7 and V is TRBV19; 8 bases are shared with TRBD1. Germline V gene lookup returns CDR1 LNHDA and CDR2 SQIVND (reference sequence). The CDR3 has 15 amino acids. V lost 3 bases to trimming and J lost 2 bases; unmatched junction nucleotides: 6. This chain's CDR3 is CASSIGQGRAYEQYF. The DNA of the CDR3 is TGTGCCAGTAGTATCGGACAGGGTCGGGCCTACGAGCAGTACTTC. Drawing the rest from reference TRBV19 and TRBJ2-7, the complete variable domain is DGGITQSPKYLFRKEGQNVTLSCEQNLNHDAMYWYRQDPGQGLRLIYYSQIVNDFQKGDIAEGYSVSREKKESFPLTVTSAQKNPTAFYLCASSIGQGRAYEQYFGPGTRLTVT.

This sequence joins TRBV5-1 and TRBJ2-5, with a weak D call TRBD1 (6 bases). V gave up 4 bases and J gave up 4 bases, with 11 bases separating them. CDR3 length equals 13 residues. CDR1 and CDR2 (germline): SGHRS, YFSETQ. As DNA, the CDR3 is TGCGCCAGCAGCCCGGACAGACCAGAGACCCAGTACTTC. This sequence encodes CASSPDRPETQYF. The full variable domain, in which reference TRBV5-1 and TRBJ2-5 provide the parts outside the CDR3, is KAGVTQTPRYLIKTRGQQVTLSCSPISGHRSVSWYQQTPGQGLQFLFEYFSETQRNKGNFPGRFSGRQFSNSRSEMNVSTLELGDSALYLCASSPDRPETQYFGPGTRLLVL.

The V and J genes are TRBV5-1 and TRBJ2-2; possibly TRBD1 for D (6 bases). This CDR3 region has 15 residues. Trimming pared 0 bases from V and 7 bases from J, leaving 13 bases between. Germline lookup yields CDR1 SGHRS and CDR2 YFSETQ. The CDR3 nucleotides are TGCGCCAGCAGCTTGGGTGCAGGGGTAGTCGGGGAGCTGTTTTTT. Its protein is CASSLGAGVVGELFF.

The chain joins TRBV6-1 to TRBJ2-7; D is ambiguous. The V end lost 2 bases, the J end lost 3 bases, and 5 bases lay between the germline ends. There are 12 residues in the CDR3. Germline-derived CDR1 and CDR2 are MNHNS and SASEGT. CDR3 sequence: CASSELYYEQYF. The CDR3 DNA follows: TGTGCCAGCAGTGAACTGTACTACGAGCAGTACTTC.

The chain joins TRBV6-5 to TRBJ1-3; D remains ambiguous. There are 15 residues in the CDR3. Trimming pared 6 bases from V and 0 bases from J, leaving 12 bases between. Looked up from germline, CDR1 is MNHEY and CDR2 is SVGAGI. CDR3 region: CASRKISDSGNTIYF. CDR3 nucleotides: TGTGCCAGCAGAAAGATATCAGACTCTGGAAACACCATATATTTT.

The rearrangement uses TRBV19 and TRBJ1-1, with 10 bases fitting TRBD1. Germline CDR1 is LNHDA and CDR2 is SQIVND (reference sequence). The CDR3 extends over 14 amino acids. V shed 9 bases, J shed 5 bases, and the junction held 9 bases outside the gene matches. The CDR3 loop reads CASQPGTGVTEAFF. CDR3 coding DNA: TGTGCCAGCCAGCCCGGGACAGGGGTAACTGAAGCTTTCTTT.

J is TRBJ1-2 and V is TRBV5-1; TRBD1 is a possible D gene (6 bases). The CDR3 sequence is 14 residues long. Trimming shortened V by 0 bases and J by 3 bases, and 9 bases separated the two germline ends. Germline V gene data show CDR1 as SGHRS and CDR2 as YFSETQ. CDR3 DNA: TGCGCCAGCAGCTTGGGGTCAGGGGACTATGGCTACACCTTC. It specifies CASSLGSGDYGYTF. Full variable domain (remainder filled in from reference TRBV5-1 and TRBJ1-2): KAGVTQTPRYLIKTRGQQVTLSCSPISGHRSVSWYQQTPGQGLQFLFEYFSETQRNKGNFPGRFSGRQFSNSRSEMNVSTLELGDSALYLCASSLGSGDYGYTFGSGTRLTVV.

V is TRBV9 and J is TRBJ2-1; D is perhaps TRBD1 (6 bases). Trimming removed 7 bases at V and 2 bases at J, with 22 bases between. CDR3 size: 17 residues. The germline V gene has CDR1 SGDLS and CDR2 YYNGEE. CDR3 loop: CASEAIWGPRPYNEQFF. For the CDR3, the DNA is TGTGCCAGCGAGGCTATCTGGGGGCCGAGACCCTACAATGAGCAGTTCTTC.

This chain joins TRBV10-1 and TRBJ2-5; D remains ambiguous. The CDR3 is 14 amino acids. V lost 4 bases and J 0 bases, leaving 9 bases between the germline ends. Germline V lookup: CDR1 WNHNN, CDR2 SYGVQD (reference sequence). CDR3 amino acids: CASSGNRDQETQYF. DNA of the CDR3: TGCGCCAGCAGTGGGAACAGAGACCAAGAGACCCAGTACTTC.

The V call is TRBV28, the J call TRBJ1-6; D gene unclear. V dropped 7 bases and J dropped 9 bases, with 13 bases sitting between them. CDR1 is MDHEN, CDR2 SYDVKM, per germline. The CDR3 is 13 amino acids. The CDR3 is CASNWASGSPLHF. The CDR3 DNA reads as TGTGCCAGCAATTGGGCCAGCGGTTCACCCCTCCACTTT.

The chain is built from TRBV24-1 and TRBJ1-4; 7 bases are a match to TRBD1. V lost 3 bases and J lost 7; bases outside the gene matches: 7. CDR1 and CDR2 from the germline V gene are KGHDR and SFDVKD. The CDR3 runs 15 residues. The chain's CDR3 is CATSDPTGSGEKLFF. The CDR3 DNA follows: TGTGCCACCAGTGATCCGACAGGGTCGGGTGAAAAACTGTTTTTT.

The genes are TRBV12-3 or TRBV12-4 and TRBJ1-1; D uncertain. V was pared by 5 bases and J by 2 bases, with 9 bases between. The CDR3 has 13 residues. CDR3 residues: CASSTLANTEAFF. CDR3 DNA: TGTGCCAGCAGTACCTTGGCTAACACTGAAGCTTTCTTT.

Written as DNA, the CDR3 is TGCGCCAGCAGCTTGGGTGACACAACTCATACGCAGTATTTT. This translates into CASSLGDTTHTQYF. This chain uses TRBV5-1 with TRBJ2-3; D remains ambiguous. V lost 0 bases and J lost 7, with 12 bases in between. The CDR3 runs to 14 residues. Per the germline V gene, CDR1 is SGHRS and CDR2 is YFSETQ.

This clone has only one observation. J is TRBJ2-7 and V is TRBV6-1, with a tentative D call TRBD1 (6 bases). The CDR3 has 14 amino acids. V was trimmed by 3 bases and J by 0 bases, leaving 9 bases between them. Germline V gene sequence: CDR1 MNHNS, CDR2 SASEGT. The CDR3 region is CASSDRDTSYEQYF. DNA of the CDR3: TGTGCCAGCAGTGATAGGGACACCTCCTACGAGCAGTACTTC.

In its sample, this clone was seen once. Since a much larger clone is just one base distant, this may be a read error. Other DNA sequences from this sample encode an identical CDR3 as well. The V and J genes are TRBV7-9 and TRBJ1-1; D remains unclear. The CDR3 extends over 11 amino acids. V was shortened by 6 bases and J by 1 base, with 3 bases between the two germline ends. CDR1 is SEHNR and CDR2 is FQNEAQ in the germline V gene (reference sequence). The CDR3 DNA reads TGTGCCAGCAGTCAGAACACTGAAGCTTTCTTT. The encoded protein is CASSQNTEAFF.

This clone has more than one count but fewer than ten. The chain uses TRBV5-4 and TRBJ1-2, with 10 bases that match TRBD1. Germline V gene lookup returns CDR1 SGHNT and CDR2 YYREEE (reference sequence). This CDR3 region has 15 residues. V lost 3 bases, J lost 4 bases, and 6 bases stayed unmatched. The CDR3 spells CASSYPGQGFYGYTF. The CDR3 DNA reads as TGTGCCAGCAGCTACCCGGGACAGGGGTTCTATGGCTACACCTTC. Using reference TRBV5-4 and TRBJ1-2 for the parts outside the CDR3, the full variable domain is ETGVTQSPTHLIKTRGQQVTLRCSSQSGHNTVSWYQQALGQGPQFIFQYYREEENGRGNFPPRFSGLQFPNYSSELNVNALELDDSALYLCASSYPGQGFYGYTFGSGTRLTVV.

This clone was detected only a few times. This sample also contains other DNA sequences that code for the same CDR3. V and J are TRBV11-2 and TRBJ2-5, with no clear D. The CDR3 consists of 14 residues. V gave up 1 base and J gave up 4 bases, with 10 bases separating them. Germline V lookup: CDR1 SGHAT, CDR2 FQNNGV. The CDR3 DNA sequence: TGTGCCAGCAGCTTAGGGCTAGTCCCAGAGACCCAGTACTTC. This encodes CASSLGLVPETQYF.

This clone has just a few counts. The rearrangement links TRBV5-1 to TRBJ1-3; maybe TRBD1 (6 bases). The CDR3 runs 14 residues. The V end lost 1 base, the J end lost 2 bases, and 7 bases lay between the germline ends. The germline V gene has CDR1 SGHRS and CDR2 YFSETQ. The CDR3 loop is CASSLWTAGNTIYF. CDR3 DNA sequence: TGCGCCAGCAGCTTGTGGACAGCTGGAAACACCATATATTTT.

This clone was counted a single time. V gene TRBV4-1 combines with J gene TRBJ2-1; 13 nucleotides align to TRBD2. The CDR3 sequence is 16 residues long. The V and J ends lost 4 bases and 4 bases, in that order; junction bases with no gene match: 4. Looked up from germline, CDR1 is MGHRA and CDR2 is YSYEKL. The CDR3 DNA reads TGCGCCAGCAGCCCATGGACTAGCGGGGGTTACAATGAGCAGTTCTTC. Protein: CASSPWTSGGYNEQFF.

The rearrangement uses TRBV20-1 and TRBJ2-2, with D perhaps TRBD2 (5 bases). The CDR3 runs 14 residues. Trimming stripped 3 bases from V and 6 bases from J, with 14 bases between. Per germline, CDR1 DFQATT and CDR2 SNEGSKA (reference sequence). CDR3 nucleotides: TGCAGTGCTAGTAGGACGAGGACTTCCGGGGAGCTGTTTTTT. It specifies CSASRTRTSGELFF.

The chain couples TRBV30 to TRBJ2-3, with a weak D call TRBD1 (6 bases). The germline V and J ends were trimmed by 5 bases and 3 bases, with 15 bases remaining between them. The CDR3 has 14 residues. The germline CDR1 and CDR2 sequences are GTSNPN and SVGIG (reference sequence). The CDR3 here is CAWSGHRPTDTQYF. DNA for the CDR3: TGTGCCTGGTCGGGACACAGACCTACAGATACGCAGTATTTT.